Following are 23 T cell receptor beta chains from one sample sequenced in a study of blood T cell repertoires in COVID-19. The protocol was immunoSEQ multiplex PCR, while the TCRdb copy is restricted to in-frame clones and leaves out a portion. The data hold 83,000 or so clones, with 82% observed a single time. The sample consisted of peripheral blood. The receptors shown here come from a human donor in a cohort sampled during active COVID-19.

The chain combines TRBV5-5 with TRBJ1-5; D possibly corresponds to TRBD1 (6 bases). CDR3 length: 14 residues. Per germline, CDR1 SGHKS and CDR2 YYEKEE (reference sequence). Trimming shortened V by 4 bases and J by 5 bases, and 13 bases separated the two germline ends. CDR3 sequence reads: CASSLGQPDQPQHF. The DNA of the CDR3 is TGTGCCAGCAGCCTCGGACAGCCAGATCAGCCCCAGCATTTT.

This rearrangement joins TRBV18 to TRBJ2-1; D might be TRBD1 (5 bases). Germline CDR1 is KGHSH and CDR2 is LQKENI. Between the trimmed V and J ends, which lost 6 bases and 1 base, there was a span of 19 bases. CDR3 length: 17 residues. The CDR3 is CASSPGQFISSYNEQFF. The CDR3 DNA reads as TGTGCCAGCTCCCCAGGGCAGTTCATATCATCCTACAATGAGCAGTTCTTC.

The table lists this clone with a few counts. The chain combines TRBV28 with TRBJ2-7; possibly TRBD2 for D (6 bases). Deletions cut 2 bases from V and 2 bases from J, with 10 bases between. The germline CDR1 and CDR2 sequences are MDHEN and SYDVKM. This CDR3 contains 14 residues. CDR3 loop: CASSLGGPPYEQYF. As DNA, the CDR3 is TGTGCCAGCAGTTTAGGAGGGCCTCCCTACGAGCAGTACTTC.

The CDR3 region has the DNA TGTGCCAGCAGCTTACAGGGGGCGGGAGGAAACACCATATATTTT. Amino acids: CASSLQGAGGNTIYF. This rearrangement joins TRBV7-6 to TRBJ1-3, with 8 positions matching TRBD1. The CDR3 is 15 residues long. With 2 bases clipped from V and 4 bases from J, the junction kept 4 bases outside the gene matches. Germline CDR1 reads SGHVS; CDR2 reads FNYEAQ.

DNA of the CDR3: TGCGCCAGCAGCGTTAGCGGGGGGGGAGATACGCAGTATTTT. It is translated as CASSVSGGGDTQYF. The V call is TRBV5-1, the J call TRBJ2-3; 11 bases align to TRBD2. From germline, CDR1 is SGHRS and CDR2 YFSETQ. V was pared by 4 bases and J by 5 bases, with 3 bases of the junction left unmatched. The CDR3 is made up of 14 amino acids. The variable domain in full, with the rest retrieved from reference TRBV5-1 and TRBJ2-3, is KAGVTQTPRYLIKTRGQQVTLSCSPISGHRSVSWYQQTPGQGLQFLFEYFSETQRNKGNFPGRFSGRQFSNSRSEMNVSTLELGDSALYLCASSVSGGGDTQYFGPGTRLTVL.

The chain employs TRBV5-1 and TRBJ2-1; TRBD2 aligns across 9 bases. This CDR3 contains 15 residues. Germline values: CDR1 SGHRS, CDR2 YFSETQ. J gave up 4 bases and V 4 bases, and 6 bases lay outside the gene matches. This CDR3 is CASSRGGVEYNEQFF. In nucleotides, the CDR3 is TGCGCCAGCAGCCGCGGGGGGGTGGAGTACAATGAGCAGTTCTTC.

This chain connects TRBV2 to TRBJ1-2; D is possibly TRBD1 (5 bases). CDR3 length: 16 residues. Trimming removed 7 bases at V and 0 bases at J, with 18 bases between. CDR1 SNHLY and CDR2 FYNNEI come from the germline V gene. CDR3 DNA sequence: TGTGCCAGCACCCTGTGGGGCAGGGATCCTAACTATGGCTACACCTTC. Translation gives CASTLWGRDPNYGYTF.

This clone was counted between two and nine times. The J gene is TRBJ1-2, the V gene TRBV5-5; D is unclear. The CDR3 has 14 residues. Germline loops: CDR1 SGHKS, CDR2 YYEKEE (reference sequence). Deletions cut 0 bases from V and 4 bases from J, with 10 bases between. The CDR3 DNA is TGTGCCAGCAGCTTGGCAGGCAGAGCCTATGGCTACACCTTC. It yields the protein CASSLAGRAYGYTF.

The chain combines TRBV2 with TRBJ1-1; 8 bases map to TRBD1. The CDR3 has 15 amino acids. Unmatched junction bases numbered 10, after V lost 5 bases and J lost 5 bases. Germline assignment: CDR1 SNHLY and CDR2 FYNNEI. In DNA form, the CDR3 reads TGTGCCAGCAGTAAATCCGGACAGGGTCTTACTGAAGCTTTCTTT. It codes for CASSKSGQGLTEAFF.

This clone has just a few counts. The CDR3 DNA follows: TGTGCCAGCAGCGTAGGGCCCGGGGCGGGTAGGGGGCAGAATACGCAGTATTTT. Its translation is CASSVGPGAGRGQNTQYF. V is TRBV9 and J is TRBJ2-3; 7 nucleotides align to TRBD1. This CDR3 is built from 18 residues. The germline gives CDR1 SGDLS, CDR2 YYNGEE. Trimming removed 0 bases from V and 7 bases from J; junction bases left unmatched: 17.

This sequence joins TRBV9 and TRBJ2-7; D is unclear. V lost 2 bases, J lost 2 bases, and 11 bases lay in between. There are 14 residues in the CDR3. CDR1 SGDLS and CDR2 YYNGEE come from the germline V gene. The CDR3 region is CASSVAENPYEQYF. The CDR3 bases are TGTGCCAGCAGCGTGGCGGAAAACCCCTACGAGCAGTACTTC. The entire variable domain, with the rest obtained from reference TRBV9 and TRBJ2-7, is as follows: DSGVTQTPKHLITATGQRVTLRCSPRSGDLSVYWYQQSLDQGLQFLIQYYNGEERAKGNILERFSAQQFPDLHSELNLSSLELGDSALYFCASSVAENPYEQYFGPGTRLTVT.

The V and J genes are TRBV7-9 and TRBJ2-3; D is ambiguous. CDR3 size: 15 residues. Germline V CDR1 and CDR2: SEHNR, FQNEAQ (reference sequence). Trimming pared 5 bases from V and 2 bases from J, leaving 14 bases between. CDR3 bases: TGTGCCAGCAGCCCCCCCGCCGGGTACACAGATACGCAGTATTTT. Encoded protein: CASSPPAGYTDTQYF. Variable domain in full (rest from reference TRBV7-9 and TRBJ2-3): DTGVSQNPRHKITKRGQNVTFRCDPISEHNRLYWYRQTLGQGPEFLTYFQNEAQLEKSRLLSDRFSAERPKGSFSTLEIQRTEQGDSAMYLCASSPPAGYTDTQYFGPGTRLTVL.

The chain combines TRBV30 with TRBJ1-5; D remains unclear. V lost 6 bases and J lost 0, with 6 bases in between. Looked up from germline, CDR1 is GTSNPN and CDR2 is SVGIG (reference sequence). CDR3 length: 12 amino acids. The CDR3 protein is CACSHSNQPQHF. For the CDR3, the DNA is TGTGCCTGCTCACATAGCAATCAGCCCCAGCATTTT.

This rearrangement joins TRBV7-9 to TRBJ2-3, with TRBD2 as a possible D gene (6 bases). Germline V gene sequence: CDR1 SEHNR, CDR2 FQNEAQ (reference sequence). Between the trimmed V and J ends, which lost 2 bases and 0 bases, there was a span of 9 bases. The CDR3 spans 15 residues. The CDR3 region has the DNA TGTGCCAGCAGCTTAAGCGGGCTTAGCACAGATACGCAGTATTTT. It translates to CASSLSGLSTDTQYF.

The chain uses TRBV2 and TRBJ1-1, with D possibly matching TRBD1 (5 bases). The CDR3 loop spans 14 amino acids. Germline V gives CDR1 SNHLY, CDR2 FYNNEI. V lost 7 bases and J lost 2, with 14 bases in between. In DNA form, the CDR3 reads TGTGCCAGCACTTTAGGTCAGGGAAACACTGAAGCTTTCTTT. As protein: CASTLGQGNTEAFF. Combining the CDR3 with reference TRBV2 and TRBJ1-1 gives the whole variable domain EPEVTQTPSHQVTQMGQEVILRCVPISNHLYFYWYRQILGQKVEFLVSFYNNEISEKSEIFDDQFSVERPDGSNFTLKIRSTKLEDSAMYFCASTLGQGNTEAFFGQGTRLTVV.

The CDR3: CASSTPPAGELFF. The CDR3 DNA reads TGTGCCAGCAGTACCCCCCCAGCCGGGGAGCTGTTTTTT. The chain has TRBV28 and TRBJ2-2; no firm D call. Germline CDR1 is MDHEN and CDR2 is SYDVKM. This CDR3 is 13 amino acids long. V lost 5 bases and J lost 6, with 10 bases in between.

This chain connects TRBV27 to TRBJ2-5, with D perhaps matching TRBD2 (6 bases). Germline V gene data show CDR1 as MNHEY and CDR2 as SMNVEV (reference sequence). V was trimmed by 0 bases and J by 10 bases, leaving 15 bases between them. CDR3 length: 14 amino acids. CDR3 amino acids: CASSLSGEAVGQYF. The DNA for the CDR3 is TGTGCCAGCAGTTTATCGGGGGAGGCCGTTGGCCAGTACTTC.

The chain joins TRBV15 to TRBJ1-5; 9 bases align to TRBD1. Germline CDR1 and CDR2: LNHNV and YYDKDF (reference sequence). V was pared by 4 bases and J by 2 bases, with 3 bases of the junction left unmatched. The CDR3 has 15 amino acids. Here the CDR3 DNA reads TGTGCCACCAGCAAGAGGACAGGGGGCAATCAGCCCCAGCATTTT. As protein: CATSKRTGGNQPQHF.

V usage is TRBV7-8 and J usage is TRBJ2-5; 7 bases fit TRBD2. V shed 0 bases, J shed 2 bases, and the junction held 3 bases outside the gene matches. This CDR3 spans 15 amino acids. CDR1 SGHVS and CDR2 FQNEAQ come from the germline V gene. CDR3 sequence reads: CASSLAPAGQETQYF. In nucleotides, the CDR3 is TGTGCCAGCAGCTTAGCGCCAGCGGGACAAGAGACCCAGTACTTC.

The gene calls are TRBV5-1 and TRBJ2-4; 8 positions agree with TRBD2. Trimming took 4 bases from V and 6 from J; bases not matched to a gene: 6. CDR1 is SGHRS, CDR2 YFSETQ, per germline. The CDR3 has 14 residues. Here the CDR3 DNA reads TGCGCCAGCAGCCCAGAAGCGGGGGCAAACATTCAGTACTTC. The encoded protein is CASSPEAGANIQYF.

The chain has TRBV29-1 and TRBJ1-2; no firm D call. Trimming took 0 bases from V and 3 from J, leaving 14 bases between them. There are 15 residues in the CDR3. Per the germline V gene, CDR1 is SQVTM and CDR2 is ANQGSEA. CDR3 nucleotide sequence: TGCAGCGTTGAAGATAGGAGACGAATAGACTATGGCTACACCTTC. It specifies CSVEDRRRIDYGYTF.

The chain combines TRBV2 with TRBJ2-5; 9 bases fit TRBD2. Per germline, CDR1 SNHLY and CDR2 FYNNEI. This CDR3 spans 15 amino acids. The trim removed 7 bases at V and 7 bases at J, leaving 13 bases unmatched. Here the CDR3 DNA reads TGTGCCAGCAATCAAGCGGGGGGACCAAGTGGGACCCAGTACTTC. It specifies CASNQAGGPSGTQYF.

This rearrangement joins TRBV5-1 to TRBJ1-6; D is perhaps TRBD1 (5 bases). CDR3 length equals 13 residues. Germline loops: CDR1 SGHRS, CDR2 YFSETQ. V lost 7 bases and J lost 7, with 12 bases in between. CDR3 nucleotide sequence: TGCGCCAGCCGGGGGACCGACAATTCACCCCTCCACTTT. This sequence encodes CASRGTDNSPLHF.